The rows below give T cell receptor beta chains drawn from one sample of a study of cytomegalovirus exposure and HLA in healthy donors. Profiled with immunoSEQ multiplex PCR; TCRdb holds only in-frame clones, not every one. The sample contains about 100,000 clones, about 80% of which appear only once. The specimen sequenced was PBMCs. These TCRs come from a man aged 40-49 years in good health and CMV-seronegative. CDR3s include the opening cysteine and the closing phenylalanine or tryptophan. D genes are given only for firm matches. Size values are once, few and many counts, or a class for expanded clones, and some rows have none.

NA TRBJ2-1 TRBD1 TRBV11-2 CASTSRQGKDEQFF TGTGCCAGCACCTCCCGACAGGGGAAAGATGAGCAGTTCTTC
few TRBJ1-1 TRBD1 TRBV2 CASSVFPGQGNTEAFF TGTGCCAGCAGCGTTTTCCCGGGACAGGGAAACACTGAAGCTTTCTTT
NA TRBJ2-5 NA TRBV7-3 CASSPRGAQETQYF TGTGCCAGCAGCCCCCGGGGAGCACAAGAGACCCAGTACTTC
NA TRBJ2-1 TRBD2 TRBV7-2 CASSPAFRGGNEQFF TGTGCCAGCAGCCCCGCGTTTAGGGGAGGGAATGAGCAGTTCTTC
few TRBJ1-1 NA TRBV2 CASSGHGNTEAFF TGTGCCAGCAGTGGGCATGGGAACACTGAAGCTTTCTTT
NA TRBJ2-7 NA TRBV10-1 CASSESGSLSYEQYF TGCGCCAGCAGTGAGTCAGGGAGCCTCTCCTACGAGCAGTACTTC
NA TRBJ1-2 TRBD1 TRBV5-1 CASSASGTGGYGYTF TGCGCCAGCAGCGCATCCGGGACAGGGGGCTATGGCTACACCTTC
NA TRBJ2-2 TRBD1 TRBV2 CASSDRGRTGELFF TGTGCCAGCAGCGACAGGGGGCGGACCGGGGAGCTGTTTTTT
NA TRBJ2-1 TRBD2 TRBV14 CASSRTGTSYNEQFF TGTGCCAGCAGCCGAACCGGGACTAGCTACAATGAGCAGTTCTTC
NA TRBJ2-3 TRBD2 TRBV5-4 CASSIRLAASTDTQYF TGTGCCAGCAGCATACGACTAGCAGCTAGCACAGATACGCAGTATTTT
NA TRBJ1-2 NA TRBV14 CASSDRHYGYTF TGTGCCAGCTCAGACAGACACTATGGCTACACCTTC
NA TRBJ1-4 TRBD1 TRBV5-1 CASSDLPGQLNEKLFF TGCGCCAGCAGCGATTTACCGGGACAGTTGAATGAAAAACTGTTTTTT
NA TRBJ2-1 NA TRBV5-6 CASSRDKWSNEQFF TGTGCCAGCAGCCGGGACAAATGGAGCAATGAGCAGTTCTTC
NA TRBJ1-5 NA TRBV10-3 CAISDVGDQPQHF TGTGCCATCAGTGATGTAGGGGATCAGCCCCAGCATTTT
NA TRBJ1-1 NA TRBV9 CASSVVTGLNTEAFF TGTGCCAGCAGCGTAGTCACAGGCCTGAACACTGAAGCTTTCTTT
NA TRBJ2-2 NA TRBV15 CATSRPASGKAGELFF TGTGCCACCAGCAGACCAGCTTCAGGGAAGGCCGGGGAGCTGTTTTTT
few TRBJ1-1 TRBD1 TRBV29-1 CSASDDRGSEF TGCAGCGCCTCGGATGACAGGGGGTCAGAATTT
NA TRBJ2-2 NA TRBV5-1 CASSLSGNTGELFF TGCGCCAGCAGCTTGTCAGGGAACACCGGGGAGCTGTTTTTT
NA TRBJ2-7 TRBD1 TRBV18 CASSPPRDRLEQYF TGTGCCAGCTCACCACCGAGGGACAGACTCGAGCAGTACTTC
NA TRBJ2-1 TRBD2 TRBV9 CASSPRLLAGGTSSYNEQFF TGTGCCAGCAGCCCGCGCCTACTAGCGGGGGGAACAAGCTCCTACAATGAGCAGTTCTTC
NA TRBJ1-4 TRBD1 TRBV19 CASSLSTGGYEKLFF TGTGCCAGTAGTCTCTCGACAGGGGGTTATGAAAAACTGTTTTTT
NA TRBJ1-1 NA TRBV7-9 CASSFSIGGVNTEAFF TGTGCCAGCAGCTTCTCCATTGGGGGGGTGAACACTGAAGCTTTCTTT
NA TRBJ2-6 TRBD1 TRBV18 CASSTGGSGANVLTF TGTGCCAGCTCCACAGGGGGGTCCGGGGCCAACGTCCTGACTTTC
NA TRBJ1-5 TRBD1 TRBV6-5 CASTDGNRGREHF TGTGCCAGCACTGACGGAAACAGGGGGCGCGAGCATTTT
NA TRBJ1-4 NA TRBV2 CASIATTNEKLFF TGTGCCAGCATAGCTACTACTAATGAAAAACTGTTTTTT
NA TRBJ2-3 TRBD2 TRBV2 CASSARDREGRDTQYF TGTGCCAGCAGTGCCCGGGATAGGGAGGGTAGAGATACGCAGTATTTT
once TRBJ2-7 TRBD1 TRBV6-1 CASSEMGQGADEQYF TGTGCCAGCAGTGAAATGGGACAGGGGGCTGATGAGCAGTACTTC
NA TRBJ1-2 NA TRBV6-1 CASREQQGWSGYTF TGTGCCAGCAGAGAGCAACAGGGCTGGTCTGGCTACACCTTC
few TRBJ2-7 TRBD2 TRBV11-2 CASSLVLAGGPLLVYEQYF TGTGCCAGCAGCTTAGTTCTAGCGGGGGGGCCTTTATTAGTCTACGAGCAGTACTTC
NA TRBJ1-2 NA TRBV5-5 CASSPDRGYGYTF TGTGCCAGCAGCCCGGACAGAGGTTATGGCTACACCTTC
NA TRBJ2-7 NA TRBV11-1 CASSTRSGEQYF TGTGCCAGCAGCACACGGTCCGGGGAGCAGTACTTC
NA TRBJ2-3 TRBD2 TRBV7-3 CASSFKGGGDTQYF TGTGCCAGCAGCTTTAAGGGCGGGGGAGATACGCAGTATTTT
NA TRBJ1-2 TRBD1 TRBV6-5 CASSTGTGGGYTF TGTGCCAGCAGTACGGGGACAGGGGGTGGCTACACCTTC
NA TRBJ1-6 TRBD1 TRBV7-2 CASSPSGGYNSPLHF TGTGCCAGCAGCCCCTCAGGGGGCTATAATTCACCCCTCCACTTT
few TRBJ2-7 NA TRBV11-1 CASSVRDSYEQYF TGTGCCAGCAGCGTACGGGACTCCTACGAGCAGTACTTC
NA TRBJ2-3 NA TRBV9 CASSVLGWGGTDTQYF TGTGCCAGCAGCGTGCTTGGGTGGGGGGGCACAGATACGCAGTATTTT
NA TRBJ2-7 NA TRBV18 CASSPFKANSYEQYF TGTGCCAGCTCACCATTTAAAGCTAACTCCTACGAGCAGTACTTC
NA TRBJ1-5 NA TRBV12-5 CASGSGEWPQHF TGTGCTAGTGGTTCCGGGGAATGGCCCCAGCATTTT
NA TRBJ1-6 NA TRBV10-2 CASSVSSYNSPLHF TGCGCCAGCAGTGTTAGCTCCTATAATTCACCCCTCCACTTT
NA TRBJ1-2 TRBD1 TRBV9 CASSPSQGVYYGYTF TGTGCCAGCAGCCCTTCCCAGGGGGTATATTATGGCTACACCTTC